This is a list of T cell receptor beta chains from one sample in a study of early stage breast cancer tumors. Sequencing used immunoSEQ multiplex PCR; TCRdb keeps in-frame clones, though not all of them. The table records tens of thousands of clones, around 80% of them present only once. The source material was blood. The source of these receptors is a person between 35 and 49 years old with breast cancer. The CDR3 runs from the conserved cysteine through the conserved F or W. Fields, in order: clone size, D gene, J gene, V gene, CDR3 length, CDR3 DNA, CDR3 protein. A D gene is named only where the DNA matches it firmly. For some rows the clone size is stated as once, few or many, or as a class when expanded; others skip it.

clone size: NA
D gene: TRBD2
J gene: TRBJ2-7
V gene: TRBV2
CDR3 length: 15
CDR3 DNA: TGTGCCAGCAGTGACCAACTAGCGGGGGCCTACGAGCAGTACTTC
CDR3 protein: CASSDQLAGAYEQYF

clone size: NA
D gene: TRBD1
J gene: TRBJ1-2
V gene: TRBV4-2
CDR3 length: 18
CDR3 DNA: TGTGCCAGCAGCCATACTCCGGGACAGGGGAGCGCTAACTATGGCTACACCTTC
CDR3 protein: CASSHTPGQGSANYGYTF

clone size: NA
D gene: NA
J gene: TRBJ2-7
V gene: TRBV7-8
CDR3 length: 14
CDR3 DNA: TGTGCCAGCAGCTCGGACCGAGTCTCCTACGAGCAGTACTTC
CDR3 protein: CASSSDRVSYEQYF

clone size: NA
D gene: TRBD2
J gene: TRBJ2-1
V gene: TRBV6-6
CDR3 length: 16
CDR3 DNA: TGTGCCAGCAGTACGGGACTAGCGGCTCCCTACAATGAGCAGTTCTTC
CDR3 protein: CASSTGLAAPYNEQFF

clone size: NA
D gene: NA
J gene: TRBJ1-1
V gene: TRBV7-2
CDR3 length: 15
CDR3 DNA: TGTGCCAGCAGCTCCAGGGGAACATTCAACACTGAAGCTTTCTTT
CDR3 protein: CASSSRGTFNTEAFF

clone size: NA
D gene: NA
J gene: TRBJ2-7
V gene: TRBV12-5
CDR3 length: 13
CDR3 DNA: TGTGCTAGTGGGCCAGGGGTTGGCTACGAGCAGTACTTC
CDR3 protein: CASGPGVGYEQYF

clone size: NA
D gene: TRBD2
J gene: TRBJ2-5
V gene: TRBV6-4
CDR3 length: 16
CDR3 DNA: TGTGCCAGCAGTGACCTCTGGGAGCGGGAGCAAGAGACCCAGTACTTC
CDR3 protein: CASSDLWEREQETQYF

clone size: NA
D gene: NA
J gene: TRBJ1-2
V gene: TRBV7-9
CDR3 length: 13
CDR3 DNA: TGTGCCAGCAGCTTAGGAGTGGGGGATGGCTACACCTTC
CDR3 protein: CASSLGVGDGYTF

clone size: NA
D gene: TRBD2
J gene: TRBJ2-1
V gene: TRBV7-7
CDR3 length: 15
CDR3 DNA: TGTGCTAGCAGCCTTATGGCGGGGGACTTCAATGAGCAGTTCTTC
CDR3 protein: CASSLMAGDFNEQFF

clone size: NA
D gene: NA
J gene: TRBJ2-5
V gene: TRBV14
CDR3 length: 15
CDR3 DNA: TGTGCCAGCAGCCCCAGCGGCACGGCTTTCGAGACCCAGTACTTC
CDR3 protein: CASSPSGTAFETQYF

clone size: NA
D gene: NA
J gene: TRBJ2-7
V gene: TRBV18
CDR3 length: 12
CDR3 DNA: TGTGCCAGCTCACCACTTGCTGACGAGCAGTACTTC
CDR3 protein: CASSPLADEQYF

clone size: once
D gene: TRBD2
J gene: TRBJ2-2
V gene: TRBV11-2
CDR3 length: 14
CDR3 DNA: TGTGCCAGCAGGACTAGCGGGAACACCGGGGAGCTGTTTTTT
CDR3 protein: CASRTSGNTGELFF

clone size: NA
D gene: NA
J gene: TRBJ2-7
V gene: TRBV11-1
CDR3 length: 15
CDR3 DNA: TGTGCCAGCAGCTTAGAGGTCAGGAGTAACTACGAGCAGTACTTC
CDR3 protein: CASSLEVRSNYEQYF

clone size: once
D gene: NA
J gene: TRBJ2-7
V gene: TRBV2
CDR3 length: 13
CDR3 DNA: TGTGCCAGCAGTGATGGTTTTACCTACGAGCAGTACTTC
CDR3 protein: CASSDGFTYEQYF

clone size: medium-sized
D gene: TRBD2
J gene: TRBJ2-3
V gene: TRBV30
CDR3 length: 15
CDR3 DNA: TGTGCCTGGACCAAACTAGCGGGAGATGCAGATACGCAGTATTTT
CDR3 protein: CAWTKLAGDADTQYF

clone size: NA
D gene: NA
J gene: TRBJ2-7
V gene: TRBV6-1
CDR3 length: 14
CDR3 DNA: TGTGCCAGCAGTGAACGGCAGACTACCTACGAGCAGTACTTC
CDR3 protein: CASSERQTTYEQYF

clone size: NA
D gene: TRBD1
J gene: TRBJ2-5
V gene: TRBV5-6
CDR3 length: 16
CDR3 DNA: TGTGCCAGCAGCTCGGACCCGGGACAGGGACAAGAGACCCAGTACTTC
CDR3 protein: CASSSDPGQGQETQYF

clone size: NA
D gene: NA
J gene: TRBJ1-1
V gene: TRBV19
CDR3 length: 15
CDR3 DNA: TGTGCCAGTAGTATAGTAGGTACAGGGAACACTGAAGCTTTCTTT
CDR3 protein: CASSIVGTGNTEAFF